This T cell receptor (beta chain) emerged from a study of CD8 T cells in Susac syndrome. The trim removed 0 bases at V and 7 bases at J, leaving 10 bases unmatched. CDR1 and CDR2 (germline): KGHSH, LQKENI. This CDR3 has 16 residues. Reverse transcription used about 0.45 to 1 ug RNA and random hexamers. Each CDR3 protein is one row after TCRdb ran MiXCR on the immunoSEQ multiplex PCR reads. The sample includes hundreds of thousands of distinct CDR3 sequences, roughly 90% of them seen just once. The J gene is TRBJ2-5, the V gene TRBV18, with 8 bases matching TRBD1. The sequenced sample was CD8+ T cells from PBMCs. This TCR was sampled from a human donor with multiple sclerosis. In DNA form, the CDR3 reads TGTGCCAGCTCACCACCGAGGCCGGGACAGGATGTGACCCAGTACTTC. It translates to CASSPPRPGQDVTQYF.